This T cell receptor beta chain was captured by sequencing in a study of T cell responses to AZD1222 COVID-19 vaccine (dated by TCRdb to the early 2020s). Background for the entire study: Because spike-specific TCR depth and breadth did not differ between the two schedules, AZD1222 recipients who got a second dose at roughly 4 weeks were pooled with those who got a second dose at roughly 12 weeks. A total of 230 to 250 trial participants underwent TCR sequencing, of whom roughly 210 received two doses of AZD1222 and about 25 received two doses of the MenACWY control vaccine. Trial participants were enrolled into age subgroups of 18-55, 56-69 and 70-plus years, which contained about 160, 30 and 59 TCR-sequenced participants, respectively.

The time point label, as the study defines it: baseline before first vaccination. The vaccinee samples were drawn from two UK trials, COV001 and COV002, one of which was a single-blind randomized controlled phase 2/3 trial testing AZD1222 (ChAdOx1 nCoV-19) in healthy adults. Trial participant PBMC samples were collected at day 0 and day 28 after the second dose for TCRbeta chain sequencing. The paper as a whole reports these results and caveats: CD4 TCRs associated with the vaccine covered the entire spike protein, and the dominant responses were in regions 160-218 and 743-854. No day 14 peak-response samples were available, so repertoires were characterized only after the peak T cell response. Participants were mostly white British, with more females than males. The authors suggested clonal diversity may have been underestimated. Conclusions about previously exposed vaccinees were limited because only a handful of AZD1222 recipients were SARS-CoV-2 seropositive at baseline. After two AZD1222 doses, both the breadth and the depth of spike-specific TCRs were significantly higher than at day 0 and than in MenACWY recipients. Reportedly, close to half of the unique spike-specific TCRs recognized epitopes lying outside the regions that are mutated in the B.1.351 and B.1.1.7 variants. In the small 56-69-year group, the increase in depth fell short of significance, most likely because of low power.

The CDR3 regions of human TCRbeta chains were analyzed by immunosequencing. On the authors' methods: TCRs in the repertoires were matched against a reference library of SARS-CoV-2-specific TCRs that had been generated with the MIRA antigen-specificity platform. Breadth was defined as the fraction of unique TCRs that were SARS-CoV-2-associated. Depth was defined as the fraction of total T cells that were SARS-CoV-2-associated. Using the MIRA data, every spike-specific TCR was mapped to the spike region that the TCR reacted to and assigned to either a CD4 or a CD8 class. Log10-transformed breadth and depth values were compared by one-way ANOVA with Sidak's multiple comparisons tests. Sourced from immuneACCESS, this table was stored by TCRdb with only in-frame sequences that have V and J called. A share of the clones is absent; for the studies checked, an unresolved V gene accounts for under half, and the remainder has no known explanation. V, J and clone size reflect that table, while D and trimming were determined from the DNA. The sample table records roughly 150,000 clones; roughly 92% of these occur just once. The ten biggest clones cover approximately 2.3% of the sample.

From the cysteine up to the phenylalanine, the CDR3 has a length of 14 residues. Of the read, only the CDR3 DNA is kept; its 42 bases are in frame from base 1. Relative to germline, V is 3 bases shorter and J is 3 bases shorter, with 12 bases between their ends. CDR1 KGHSH and CDR2 LQKENI were looked up in the germline V gene. Concerning this clone itself: The antigen this receptor binds is unknown. Per-base qualities were not stored, and no clone one base away is much larger.

Here the chain combines TRBV18 and TRBJ2-7; a tentative D call is TRBD1 (7 bases match). This specimen consisted of peripheral blood, obtained on day 0 of AZD1222 vaccination. This receptor was taken from an adult in good health. Read as DNA, the sequence is TGTGCCAGCTCACCGCAGGGGGGAGTCTACGAGCAGTACTTC. Translated, this is CASSPQGGVYEQYF.